These 21 T cell receptor beta chains originate from one sample sequenced in a study of PD-L1 blockade in urothelial cancer. Assay used: immunoSEQ multiplex PCR; TCRdb lists only in-frame clones, some missing. Here the sample spans 70,000 or so clones, about 88% being singletons. Sequences were derived from PBMCs, sampled around atezolizumab (anti-PD-L1) treatment. Receptors originate from a man between 60 and 75 years old with urothelial cancer.

The CDR3 coding sequence is TGTGCCAGTAGTTCCCGGACAGGGGGCAAAGAGACCCAGTACTTC. As protein: CASSSRTGGKETQYF. J is TRBJ2-5 and V is TRBV19, with 11 nucleotides matching TRBD1. The CDR3 is 15 residues long. With 5 bases clipped from V and 3 bases from J, the junction kept 5 bases outside the gene matches. Per germline, CDR1 LNHDA and CDR2 SQIVND (reference sequence).

This clone was detected a few times. The rearrangement links TRBV7-9 to TRBJ1-1; a weak D match, TRBD1 (6 bases). The germline CDR1 and CDR2 sequences are SEHNR and FQNEAQ (reference sequence). V was shortened by 5 bases and J by 0 bases, with 19 bases between the two germline ends. The CDR3 length is 17 residues. Written as DNA, the CDR3 is TGTGCCAGCAGCGCGAGCAGATTCGGGGACATGAACACTGAAGCTTTCTTT. Its protein product is CASSASRFGDMNTEAFF.

This rearrangement joins TRBV14 to TRBJ1-1; weak D call: TRBD1 (5 bases). This CDR3 comprises 15 residues. CDR1 is SGHDN and CDR2 is FVKESK in the germline V gene. The V gene lost 1 base and the J gene lost 2 bases, with 11 bases spanning the gap. CDR3 DNA sequence: TGTGCCAGCAGCCAAGTGGGGGGGGGAAACACTGAAGCTTTCTTT. Translation gives CASSQVGGGNTEAFF.

The rearrangement uses TRBV13 and TRBJ1-4; D is uncertain. CDR1 is PRHDT, CDR2 FYEKMQ, per germline (reference sequence). V shed 5 bases and J shed 6 bases, with 16 bases lying between them. This CDR3 has 15 residues. The CDR3 sequence: CASSQSEGGYEKLFF. DNA of the CDR3: TGTGCCAGCAGCCAATCGGAAGGAGGGTATGAAAAACTGTTTTTT.

CDR3 amino acids: CASSLRNSGGIEQYF. The CDR3 nucleotides are TGTGCCAGCAGCTTGAGAAATAGCGGAGGAATTGAGCAGTACTTC. The V gene is TRBV5-4, the J gene TRBJ2-7; a weak D match, TRBD2 (6 bases). V lost 1 base and J lost 7, with 18 bases in between. CDR1 and CDR2 from the germline V gene are SGHNT and YYREEE (reference sequence). The CDR3 is 15 residues long.

This chain joins TRBV27 and TRBJ2-1; TRBD1 is a possible D gene (6 bases). Germline CDR1 reads MNHEY; CDR2 reads SMNVEV (reference sequence). This CDR3 comprises 13 residues. Trimming cost V 5 bases and J 9 bases, with 14 bases left between them. CDR3: CASSEQGLSEQFF. The DNA for the CDR3 is TGTGCCAGCAGTGAACAGGGCCTCTCTGAGCAGTTCTTC.

V is TRBV2 and J is TRBJ2-7; possible D gene TRBD2, 6 bases. CDR3 size: 16 residues. The V and J ends lost 7 bases and 4 bases respectively, with 23 bases between them. Looked up from germline, CDR1 is SNHLY and CDR2 is FYNNEI. The CDR3 region is CASTLAVAGTLYEQYF. In DNA, the CDR3 is TGTGCCAGCACCCTGGCTGTGGCGGGAACCTTGTACGAGCAGTACTTC. The full variable domain, with the rest looked up from reference TRBV2 and TRBJ2-7, is EPEVTQTPSHQVTQMGQEVILRCVPISNHLYFYWYRQILGQKVEFLVSFYNNEISEKSEIFDDQFSVERPDGSNFTLKIRSTKLEDSAMYFCASTLAVAGTLYEQYFGPGTRLTVT.

The chain is built from TRBV7-9 and TRBJ1-2, with 8 bases that match TRBD1. This CDR3 has 14 amino acids. V shed 3 bases, J shed 6 bases, and the junction held 6 bases outside the gene matches. Germline V gene data show CDR1 as SEHNR and CDR2 as FQNEAQ (reference sequence). The CDR3 loop is CASSFPGGVNGYTF. The CDR3 DNA follows: TGTGCCAGCAGCTTTCCAGGGGGCGTGAATGGCTACACCTTC.

The V call is TRBV7-2, the J call TRBJ1-2; perhaps TRBD1 as D (6 bases). CDR1 is SGHTA, CDR2 FQGNSA, per germline. Trimming shortened V by 5 bases and J by 6 bases, and 16 bases separated the two germline ends. This CDR3 has 14 residues. The CDR3 region has the DNA TGTGCCAGCAGCCTACTCCAGGGGCGTGATGGCTACACCTTC. Translating gives CASSLLQGRDGYTF.

This sequence joins TRBV10-3 and TRBJ2-3, with 10 bases aligning to TRBD2. CDR3 size: 17 residues. The germline V gene has CDR1 ENHRY and CDR2 SYGVKD. V lost 2 bases, J lost 4 bases, and 9 bases stayed unmatched. CDR3 loop: CAISEQSSGSVADTQYF. In nucleotides, the CDR3 is TGTGCCATCAGTGAGCAGTCTAGCGGGAGTGTCGCAGATACGCAGTATTTT.

The genes are TRBV23-1 and TRBJ2-3; 8 bases align to TRBD2. TRBV23-1 is marked as an open reading frame, function uncertain. V was pared by 0 bases and J by 5 bases, with 16 bases of the junction left unmatched. This CDR3 has 19 residues. As DNA, the CDR3 is TGCGCCAGCAGTCAATCTCAGGGCAAGGGACTAGATAAGGTAGATACGCAGTATTTT. Amino acid sequence: CASSQSQGKGLDKVDTQYF.

V is TRBV6-6 and J is TRBJ2-7, with a weak D call TRBD1 (6 bases). This CDR3 is 14 amino acids long. Trimming took off 2 bases at V and 4 bases at J, with 12 bases between the two ends. Germline lookup yields CDR1 MNHNY and CDR2 SVGAGI (reference sequence). The CDR3 region has the DNA TGTGCCAGCAGTTACGGACAGAAAGGTTACGAGCAGTACTTC. Translating it yields CASSYGQKGYEQYF.

The rearrangement joins TRBV7-8 to TRBJ1-1; 11 bases line up with TRBD1. The CDR3 contains 15 residues. Germline V gene data show CDR1 as SGHVS and CDR2 as FQNEAQ. Losses at the gene ends were 5 bases for V and 8 bases for J; bases not matched to a gene: 10. CDR3 protein: CASSPDRGRVGEAFF. CDR3 nucleotide sequence: TGTGCCAGCAGCCCGGACAGGGGGCGGGTGGGGGAAGCTTTCTTT.

The V gene is TRBV5-1, the J gene TRBJ2-5; possible D gene TRBD2, 6 bases. Germline CDR1 SGHRS, CDR2 YFSETQ. CDR3 length: 14 residues. The germline V and J ends were trimmed by 6 bases and 0 bases, with 12 bases remaining between them. Written as DNA, the CDR3 is TGCGCCAGCACTGTGGACTATTACCAAGAGACCCAGTACTTC. This encodes CASTVDYYQETQYF.

The J gene is TRBJ1-4, the V gene TRBV6-5; D might be TRBD1 (6 bases). CDR1 is MNHEY, CDR2 SVGAGI, per germline. The V and J ends lost 2 bases and 8 bases respectively, with 6 bases between them. This CDR3 has 12 residues. The CDR3 protein is CASSYTGEKLFF. The CDR3 nucleotides read TGTGCCAGCAGTTACACAGGGGAAAAACTGTTTTTT.

This chain connects TRBV5-1 to TRBJ2-1, with 9 bases identical to TRBD2. Germline values: CDR1 SGHRS, CDR2 YFSETQ. CDR3 length: 14 amino acids. J was trimmed by 8 bases and V by 2 bases; bases with no gene match: 5. CDR3 sequence: CASSLAGGMDEQFF. The CDR3 coding sequence is TGCGCCAGCAGCTTAGCGGGAGGAATGGATGAGCAGTTCTTC.

CDR3 nucleotides: TGTGCCATCAGTGAGCCAGGATTCAGTCCAGTAGGGGAGCTGTTTTTT. Translation: CAISEPGFSPVGELFF. V and J are TRBV10-3 and TRBJ2-2; no clear D gene. The germline gives CDR1 ENHRY, CDR2 SYGVKD. V lost 2 bases, J lost 8 bases, and 18 bases lay in between. The CDR3 consists of 16 residues.

The chain carries TRBV10-2 and TRBJ2-2, with 7 bases fitting TRBD1. Trimming at V came to 10 bases and at J to 4 bases, leaving 12 bases not matched to a gene. Germline CDR1 and CDR2: WSHSY and SAAADI. The CDR3 is made up of 15 amino acids. The CDR3 coding sequence is TGCGCCACCCGAGGGACAGAACTAACCACCGGGGAGCTGTTTTTT. Residues: CATRGTELTTGELFF.

The genes are TRBV6-6 and TRBJ2-6; D is unresolved. The CDR3 is 12 amino acids. The V end lost 5 bases, the J end lost 4 bases, and 3 bases lay between the germline ends. CDR1 and CDR2 (germline): MNHNY, SVGAGI (reference sequence). CDR3 loop: CASSLGANVLTF. CDR3 DNA: TGTGCCAGCAGTCTGGGGGCCAACGTCCTGACTTTC.

CDR3 residues: CASSLDPGSIGHEQYF. The CDR3 nucleotides read TGTGCCAGCAGCTTGGACCCCGGGAGTATTGGTCACGAGCAGTACTTC. The chain joins TRBV5-4 to TRBJ2-7; D may be TRBD2 (6 bases). Germline loops: CDR1 SGHNT, CDR2 YYREEE (reference sequence). Trimming cost V 0 bases and J 5 bases, with 18 bases left between them. This CDR3 comprises 16 residues.

The V call is TRBV6-5, the J call TRBJ2-7; 8 nucleotides line up with TRBD2. There are 11 residues in the CDR3. The germline gives CDR1 MNHEY, CDR2 SVGAGI. The trim removed 10 bases at V and 4 bases at J, leaving 3 bases unmatched. CDR3 sequence reads: CATTGGYEQYF. The CDR3 DNA reads TGTGCCACCACGGGAGGGTACGAGCAGTACTTC.